Below, 9 T cell receptor beta chains from the same sample are listed, as sequenced in a study of T cell responses to AZD1222 COVID-19 vaccine. Generated by immunoSEQ multiplex PCR, the TCRdb table keeps only in-frame clones and is missing some. Seen here are 75,000 to 95,000 clones, over 75% observed once, and the top ten hold 11%. The sequences come from peripheral blood, collected on day 0 of AZD1222 vaccination. The receptors originated from an adult in good health.

This clone appeared once. The chain links TRBV25-1 to TRBJ1-6; D remains ambiguous. V lost 7 bases to trimming and J lost 4 bases, with 11 bases between them. CDR1 is MGHDK and CDR2 is SYGVNS in the germline V gene. This CDR3 is 14 amino acids long. The CDR3 is CASTSESYNSPLHF. The CDR3 nucleotides are TGTGCCAGCACCTCAGAATCGTATAATTCACCCCTCCACTTT.

This chain links TRBV11-2 with TRBJ2-7; D gene uncertain. This CDR3 has 13 amino acids. V lost 4 bases, J lost 7 bases, and 14 bases lay in between. Germline CDR1 reads SGHAT; CDR2 reads FQNNGV. The CDR3 region has the DNA TGTGCCAGCAGCTCCAGATCCCTCGGTGAGCAGTACGTC. Translated, it gives CASSSRSLGEQYV.

This rearrangement joins TRBV7-3 to TRBJ1-1, with D possibly being TRBD1 (5 bases). V lost 4 bases and J lost 4, with 13 bases in between. Germline V CDR1 and CDR2: SGHTA, FQGTGA. The CDR3 runs to 14 residues. The CDR3, as DNA: TGTGCCAGCAGCTCGGGACGGCAAAGCACTGAAGCTTTCTTT. Residues: CASSSGRQSTEAFF.

In its sample, this clone was seen a few times. The chain employs TRBV6-6 and TRBJ1-3; 11 nucleotides match TRBD1. Germline V gene data show CDR1 as MNHNY and CDR2 as SVGAGI (reference sequence). CDR3 length: 16 amino acids. After removal of 8 bases from V and 0 bases from J, the junction contained 6 bases not matched to a gene. CDR3 in amino acids: CASSWTGGFSGNTIYF. CDR3 nucleotides: TGTGCCAGCTCTTGGACAGGGGGCTTCTCTGGAAACACCATATATTTT.

This chain connects TRBV4-2 to TRBJ1-1; no firm D call. Germline CDR1 is LGHNA and CDR2 is YNFKEQ. This CDR3 region has 14 residues. V lost 3 bases and J lost 1, with 9 bases in between. Here the CDR3 DNA reads TGTGCCAGCAGCCAGACCTGGGGGAACACTGAAGCTTTCTTT. This codes for CASSQTWGNTEAFF.

The V and J genes are TRBV28 and TRBJ2-7; unclear D gene. The CDR3 has 15 residues. V lost 3 bases and J lost 1, with 13 bases in between. Germline V CDR1 and CDR2: MDHEN, SYDVKM. CDR3 nucleotides: TGTGCCAGCAGTTTCAGGCCCATGGGGTCCTACGAGCAGTACTTC. This sequence encodes CASSFRPMGSYEQYF.

The CDR3 region is CASSEGGQGSYEQYF. CDR3 nucleotide sequence: TGTGCCAGCAGTGAAGGTGGACAGGGTTCCTACGAGCAGTACTTC. J is TRBJ2-7 and V is TRBV6-1, with 8 bases identical to TRBD1. The CDR3 covers 15 residues. CDR1 and CDR2 (germline): MNHNS, SASEGT. Trimming removed 1 base from V and 1 base from J; junction bases left unmatched: 3.

The chain uses TRBV6-6 and TRBJ2-1; 8 nucleotides agree with TRBD2. This CDR3 is 14 amino acids long. Germline V gene data show CDR1 as MNHNY and CDR2 as SVGAGI (reference sequence). The J segment lost 3 bases and the V segment lost 5 bases, leaving 3 bases of the junction unmatched. Here the CDR3 reads CASSSGSLYNEQFF. The CDR3 DNA reads as TGTGCCAGCAGTAGCGGGAGTCTCTACAATGAGCAGTTCTTC.

CDR3 sequence (DNA): TGTGCCAGCAGCCAAGCTAGGGAGGGGGAGCAGTTCTTC. Amino acid sequence: CASSQAREGEQFF. This chain joins TRBV14 and TRBJ2-1; 7 nucleotides match TRBD2. The CDR3 runs 13 residues. J lost 10 bases, V lost 1 base, and 4 bases had no gene match. Germline assignment: CDR1 SGHDN and CDR2 FVKESK.